These 2 T cell receptor beta chains came from one sample sequenced in a study of CD8+ T cells in alopecia areata. RNA, once extracted, was reverse transcribed into cDNA for use as the sequencing template. Clones were read by immunoSEQ multiplex PCR, and TCRdb kept only the in-frame ones, dropping some. The sample holds approximately 210,000 clones, around 66% seen once. Treatment defined: oral pan-JAK inhibitor, 5-10 mg twice daily. The starting material was CD4+ T cells sorted from blood, obtained at week 44, from a patient treated with tofacitinib. The receptors shown here come from a human donor with alopecia areata.

The chain is built from TRBV7-2 and TRBJ1-5, with D tentatively TRBD1 (6 bases). The V gene lost 5 bases and the J gene lost 5 bases, with 16 bases spanning the gap. Germline-derived CDR1 and CDR2 are SGHTA and FQGNSA. The length of the CDR3 is 15 residues. The CDR3 sequence: CASSRHPDRDQPQHF. CDR3 coding DNA: TGTGCCAGCAGCCGACACCCGGACAGAGATCAGCCCCAGCATTTT.

This clone occurred once. The chain has TRBV7-2 and TRBJ2-7; TRBD1 is a possible D gene (6 bases). Trimming cost V 4 bases and J 2 bases, with 18 bases left between them. Per germline, CDR1 SGHTA and CDR2 FQGNSA. This CDR3 spans 16 amino acids. Here the CDR3 reads CASSSEVGQLTYEQYF. The CDR3 DNA follows: TGTGCCAGCAGCTCCGAGGTAGGACAGTTAACCTACGAGCAGTACTTC.